This TCR beta chain was observed in a study of regulatory T cells in long-lasting Graves disease. This clonotype was recorded many times. Arm-PCR of CDR3 regions with iRepertoire HTBI primers generated TCR beta libraries. MiXCR, applied by TCRdb to the multiplex PCR reads, yields one record per CDR3 protein. The sample lists 350,000 to 500,000 distinct CDR3 sequences; 13% to 15% were seen once. There are 17 residues in the CDR3. Unmatched junction bases numbered 16, after V lost 5 bases and J lost 5 bases. Germline V gives CDR1 LGHDT, CDR2 YNNKEL (reference sequence). Time point defined: newly diagnosed GD, antithyroid drugs for less than 3 months. Scientists built the TCR library using RNA that was extracted from PBMCs. In addition, the sample was reused for a study of T cells in Graves' hyperthyroidism and ophthalmopathy.

The V call is TRBV3-1, the J call TRBJ1-1; 8 positions match TRBD1. The material was peripheral blood mononuclear cells (PBMCs), obtained at new diagnosis, from a patient treated with antithyroid drugs. This clonotype originated in a woman aged 45 to 65 with Graves disease. The CDR3 nucleotides are TGTGCCAGCAGCGGTCGCCCGGGACAGGTTGATTGGACTGAAGCTTTCTTT. Translated: CASSGRPGQVDWTEAFF.